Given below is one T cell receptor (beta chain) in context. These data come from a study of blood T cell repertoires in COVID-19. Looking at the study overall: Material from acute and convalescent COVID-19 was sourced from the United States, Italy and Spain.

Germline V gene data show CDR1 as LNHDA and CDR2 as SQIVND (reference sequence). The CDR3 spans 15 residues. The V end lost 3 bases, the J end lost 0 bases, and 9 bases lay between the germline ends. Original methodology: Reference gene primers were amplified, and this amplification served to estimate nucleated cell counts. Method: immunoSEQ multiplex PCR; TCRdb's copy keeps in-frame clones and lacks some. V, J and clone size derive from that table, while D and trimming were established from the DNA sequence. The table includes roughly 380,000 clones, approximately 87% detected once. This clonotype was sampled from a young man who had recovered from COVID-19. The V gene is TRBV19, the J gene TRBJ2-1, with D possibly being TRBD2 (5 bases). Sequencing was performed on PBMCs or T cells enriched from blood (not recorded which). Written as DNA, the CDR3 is TGTGCCAGTAGTATCTCGGGGTTCTCCTACAATGAGCAGTTCTTC. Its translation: CASSISGFSYNEQFF. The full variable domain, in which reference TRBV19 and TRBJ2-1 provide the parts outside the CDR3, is DGGITQSPKYLFRKEGQNVTLSCEQNLNHDAMYWYRQDPGQGLRLIYYSQIVNDFQKGDIAEGYSVSREKKESFPLTVTSAQKNPTAFYLCASSISGFSYNEQFFGPGTRLTVL.